This section outlines one T cell receptor beta chain sequence together with its context. Its cognate antigen has yet to be identified. It has no much larger one-base neighbor in the sample; base qualities were not kept. V sheds 5 bases and J sheds 5 bases, leaving 36 bases between their ends. The germline V gene provides CDR1 SGHVS and CDR2 FQNEAQ. From the cysteine up to the phenylalanine, the CDR3 has a length of 21 residues. The CDR3 DNA has 63 bases and is translated from base 1. The library was generated by the immunoSEQ multiplex PCR assay. For the multiplex PCR, a mixture combining 60 forward primers for TCR Vbeta segments and 13 reverse primers for TCR Jbeta segments was used. Amplification of the CDR3 region of rearranged TCR beta genes was performed with a multiplex PCR assay on genomic DNA. The amplified TCR beta libraries were sequenced on the Illumina HiSeq System as 87-base-pair reads. For the original study's pipeline: Across the roughly 700 repertoires, a later analysis counted 80 million or so unique TCR beta chains, 9 million to 14 million of which were shared by at least two donors. Raw reads were error-corrected and collapsed into unique sequences by a nearest-neighbor algorithm in which closely related sequences were merged to remove PCR and sequencing errors. Alignment of CDR3 sequences to IMGT reference sequences was used to assign V, D and J gene segments. For a sequence to be retained, a match of at least six nucleotides was required to both a V gene segment and a J gene segment. A rearrangement counted as productive if the CDR3 had no stop codons and remained in frame with V and J, and every other rearrangement counted as non-productive. Following IMGT convention, CDR3 was defined as the stretch from the second conserved V-encoded cysteine to the conserved J-encoded phenylalanine. The earlier analysis of 500 to 750 of the donors excluded any sequence lacking an unambiguous match to a single V gene segment. In an earlier analysis of 587 of the donors, V segments were called functional above 56.7% productive rearrangements and were called segregating when the between-donor standard deviation exceeded 5%. A statistical classification framework was developed to diagnose cytomegalovirus status using the catalog of TCR beta chain sequences. V and J gene assignment, in a later analysis, came from comparing TCR nucleotide sequences with IMGT/GENE-DB human TR gene sequences. A later analysis assigned CDR3 sequences and most-parsimonious VDJ recombination scenarios with the TCRdist pipeline. In a later analysis, each TCR beta chain was defined by its CDR3 amino acid sequence together with its V-gene family, and reads lacking a unique V-gene family were excluded. To address suspected cross-contamination and a sequencing artifact, a later analysis removed approximately 600 highly shared, low-generation-probability nucleotide sequences. A later analysis calculated a clonal expansion index for each public chain from normalized within-repertoire ranks of inferred template counts. Generation probabilities in a later analysis came from a VDJ recombination model fitted to out-of-frame rearrangements, and those results were checked against IGoR. Hypergeometric tests were used in a later analysis to score TCR-TCR, TCR-HLA and TCR-CMV co-occurrence, with a repertoire-size bias correction applied to the TCR pairs. To estimate false discovery rates, a later analysis permuted the HLA or CMV assignments 20 times. In a later analysis, co-occurring TCRs were grouped with DBSCAN, and TCRdist sequence similarity was added when clustering was performed within HLA-allele-positive subsets. Repertoires with fewer than 30,000 or more than 120,000 public chains, plus five repertoires with anomalous nucleotide sharing, were excluded from co-occurrence clustering. TCRdb's version of the immuneACCESS table is confined to in-frame rearrangements and falls short of the full clone set. An unresolved V gene accounts for under half of the shortfall where checked; the remainder is of unknown origin. V and J calls and clone size come straight from that table; D and trimming were deduced from the DNA. The sample has 120,000 to 150,000 clones on record, 76% of them singletons. The ten largest clones add up to about 1.8% of the sample.

These data originate in a study of cytomegalovirus exposure and HLA in healthy donors (dated by TCRdb to between 2016 and 2019). In the study overall: An earlier analysis of approximately 640 of the donors reported 250 to 300 Gb of sequence data and roughly 100 million unique TCR beta sequences from around 200 million T cells. An early release covering roughly 600 HLA-typed donors comprised roughly 300 gigabases of sequencing data and roughly 86 million unique TCR sequences. On average, about 240,000 unique TCR beta nucleotide sequences were sequenced per donor among a few hundred genotyped donors of the cohort, with roughly a sixth of those sequences being non-productive. The study profiled the T cell repertoires of 500 to 800 subjects by immunosequencing and related them to cytomegalovirus serostatus. Along with the approximately 650-subject first cohort, a separate validation cohort of over a hundred different subjects was used. In a later genetic analysis, genome-wide SNP genotypes for about three fifths of the roughly 670 donors were used, and that subset was treated as a discovery cohort. The aim of the study was to test whether cataloging public T cell receptors could identify signatures of past pathogen exposure. Because of strong linkage in the cohort, 5 or 6 DR-DQ haplotypes were treated as single units for association and clustering. High-throughput TCR immunosequencing, statistical association of individual TCRs with disease status, and machine learning were combined to predict cytomegalovirus infection status. An earlier analysis of 500 to 750 of the donors applied high-throughput TCR beta sequencing to assess whether each TCR beta V gene segment acted as functional or pseudogenic. HLA typing covered class I and class II loci at four-digit resolution. Donor age, sex, ethnicity and CMV serostatus were collected together with the repertoire data. In a later analysis, previously published TCR beta repertoires from 550 to 750 donors were re-analyzed and high-resolution HLA genotyping was added so that TCR occurrence patterns could be studied. Typing coverage varied by locus: 629-630 donors for A, B, C, DRB1 and DQB1; approximately 520 for DQA1; more than 600 for DPA1; approximately 470 for DPB1. All discovery cohort repertoires had been generated using a single sequencing platform. Of the 300 to 400 genotyped donors, around 81% fell in the genetic ancestry cluster associated with self-reported Caucasian donors. The later analysis used no new phenotypic data to find candidate immune exposures, relying instead on TCR beta sequences and their occurrence across donors. Findings and caveats that apply to the study as a whole: According to a later analysis, parvovirus B19, influenza, CMV and Epstein-Barr virus appeared linked to several top co-occurrence clusters. The cohort was sequenced for TCR beta chains only, and without alpha or paired-chain data the features that could be detected were limited. Because HLA typing was missing for some donors at each locus, association tests included only the typed subset. The study listed approximately 150 TCR beta chains as associated with cytomegalovirus. A cluster of highly shared sequence variants was judged likely to be a technical artifact of the sequencing pipeline. In a later analysis, HLA-associated TCR beta chains were found to be more clonally expanded and to have lower generation probabilities than equally common non-associated chains. Most TCR sequences were observed very rarely across donors, whereas some public TCRs were present in many individuals. In vitro tests confirmed that three of the cytomegalovirus-associated TCR beta chains recognize cytomegalovirus antigens. A further reported finding was that TCR beta sequences accurately predicted the HLA-A and HLA-B alleles for most subjects in the first cohort. A later analysis found that most CMV-associated TCR beta chains appeared HLA-restricted, with HLA associations seemingly driven largely by CMV exposure. Some IMGT-functional V segments, including TRBV6-2 and TRBV6-3, could not be distinguished by the 87-base-pair reads and were therefore excluded. The authors suggested that the approach could potentially be generalized to other disease states and immunological phenotypes. A later genetic analysis reported fewer N-insertions in productive TCRs among donors in an Asian-associated ancestry cluster than the roughly 620-donor mean. An earlier analysis of around 500 of the donors showed that most TCR beta V segments appeared in productive rearrangements either about 87% or about 30% of the time, which broadly matched IMGT annotations. When HLA alleles, especially DR and DQ, strongly co-occurred, attributing TCR associations to individual alleles was difficult. Sequencing depth was assumed to be roughly uniform across donors in the presence/absence analyses, though that assumption may not hold. Correlated functional status among segregating V segments might reflect linkage disequilibrium, but an unknown experimental factor could not be ruled out. A later analysis found that TCR association rates varied across HLA loci, with DRB1 alleles showing the most associated TCRs and HLA-C alleles the fewest. The only immune exposure information available for the cohort was CMV serostatus. Because counts were too low, roughly 17 rarely observed V segments, including chromosome 9 orphons, were left out of the earlier analysis of some 600 of the donors. At a false discovery rate of 0.05, a later analysis linked roughly 17,000 TCR beta sequences to specific HLA alleles. In both the original and validation cohorts, the classifier was reported to diagnose cytomegalovirus status with high specificity and sensitivity. A later genetic analysis associated a missense DCLRE1C variant with V-gene and J-gene trimming of TCR beta chains, and an independent cohort replicated the association.

The cohort comprised under 700 healthy bone marrow donors. At the time of sampling, every cohort member was nominally healthy, though immune exposures that went unrecorded were likely present. The donor tested CMV seronegative and was one of the 352 seronegative cohort members. A peripheral blood sample was provided by each donor, and peripheral blood mononuclear cells were used for TCR beta sequencing. Genomic DNA was extracted from the blood cell samples with the Qiagen DNeasy Blood Extraction Kit. The source is a woman aged 40 to 50 in good health and CMV-seronegative. The sequenced sample consisted of PBMCs. The rearranged segments are TRBV7-8 and TRBJ2-5, with TRBD2 tentatively as D gene (7 bases match). The DNA reads as follows: TGTGCCAGCAGCCATTTTTCCGTAAATCTCGACGGGGGGCTAATGTCCGAGACCCAGTACTTC. This codes for CASSHFSVNLDGGLMSETQYF.